Each of the 14 T cell receptor beta chains below was sequenced from the same sample in a study of vaccination and CD4 T cells after COVID-19. The treatment here: roughly 10-day PBMC culture with coronavirus spike peptide pools or control peptides (ViraFEST assay). Cultured CD4+ T cells had their DNA profiled by the Oncomine TCR Beta short-read assay. TCRdb re-called the PCR reads through MiXCR, storing one row per CDR3 protein. The sample holds 3,100 or so distinct CDR3 sequences, around 82% seen once. No antigen has been identified for these receptors. The sample comprised CD4+ T cells from blood, cultured in vitro. These receptors came from a human donor who had recovered from COVID-19.

V usage is TRBV19 and J usage is TRBJ1-6; TRBD1 agrees at 12 bases. CDR1 LNHDA and CDR2 SQIVND come from the germline V gene (reference sequence). This CDR3 spans 14 amino acids. The V segment lost 6 bases and the J segment 7 bases; nucleotides outside the gene matches: 1. In DNA form, the CDR3 reads TGTGCCAGTAGGGGGACAGGGGGCAATTCACCCCTCCACTTT. Translation gives CASRGTGGNSPLHF.

The chain combines TRBV30 with TRBJ1-1, with 9 positions matching TRBD1. The V segment lost 8 bases and the J segment 6 bases; nucleotides outside the gene matches: 10. The CDR3 is 13 amino acids. The V gene's germline CDR1 is GTSNPN and CDR2 SVGIG (reference sequence). The CDR3 bases are TGTGCCCTATCACAGGGGGCGGGTTCTGAAGCTTTCTTT. It yields the protein CALSQGAGSEAFF.

This chain uses TRBV4-3 with TRBJ1-5, with unresolved D. The germline gives CDR1 LGHNA, CDR2 YSLEER. The V end lost 0 bases, the J end lost 3 bases, and 12 bases lay between the germline ends. The CDR3 runs to 16 residues. Written as DNA, the CDR3 is TGCGCCAGCAGCCAAGATAACGTGGCAGACAATCAGCCCCAGCATTTT. It is translated as CASSQDNVADNQPQHF.

The rearrangement uses TRBV7-2 and TRBJ2-7; D ambiguous. Germline CDR1 and CDR2: SGHTA and FQGNSA. CDR3 length: 14 amino acids. V was trimmed by 6 bases and J by 0 bases, leaving 12 bases between them. The CDR3 here is CASRPGLSSYEQYF. CDR3 nucleotides: TGTGCCAGCAGGCCCGGGCTAAGCTCCTACGAGCAGTACTTC.

The CDR3 is CASRMGLTSNQPQHF. The CDR3 bases are TGTGCCAGTAGGATGGGACTGACTAGCAATCAGCCCCAGCATTTT. V gene TRBV19 combines with J gene TRBJ1-5; possible D gene TRBD1, 5 bases. The V gene lost 6 bases and the J gene lost 0 bases, with 12 bases spanning the gap. Germline CDR1 and CDR2: LNHDA and SQIVND (reference sequence). CDR3 length: 15 residues.

The V call is TRBV7-2, the J call TRBJ1-1, with TRBD1 as a possible D gene (5 bases). Per the germline V gene, CDR1 is SGHTA and CDR2 is FQGNSA. The germline V and J ends were trimmed by 2 bases and 3 bases, with 10 bases remaining between them. The CDR3 length is 14 residues. The CDR3 sequence: CASSLTGGDTEAFF. Written as DNA, the CDR3 is TGTGCCAGCAGCTTAACCGGGGGGGACACTGAAGCTTTCTTT.

The rearrangement joins TRBV7-4 to TRBJ1-2; TRBD1 might be the D (5 bases). Looked up from germline, CDR1 is SGHVT and CDR2 is SQSDAQ. The CDR3 extends over 17 amino acids. V was shortened by 5 bases and J by 5 bases, with 24 bases between the two germline ends. The CDR3, as DNA: TGTGCCAGCAGCAGAGGGTCCGGGACCGCCGCCGCATATGGCTACACCTTC. Its translation: CASSRGSGTAAAYGYTF.

The chain is built from TRBV20-1 and TRBJ1-2; D is unresolved. The germline gives CDR1 DFQATT, CDR2 SNEGSKA (reference sequence). The CDR3 spans 14 residues. V lost 6 bases and J lost 5, with 19 bases in between. DNA of the CDR3: TGCAGTGCACCCAACAAGGTCTACGAATATGGCTACACCTTC. Encoded protein: CSAPNKVYEYGYTF.

V usage is TRBV12-3 or TRBV12-4 and J usage is TRBJ2-5; 8 nucleotides agree with TRBD1. With 2 bases clipped from V and 5 bases from J, the junction kept 1 base outside the gene matches. CDR3 size: 13 residues. CDR3 loop: CASSLNRGETQYF. CDR3 bases: TGTGCCAGCAGTTTAAACAGGGGGGAGACCCAGTACTTC.

V usage is TRBV20-1 and J usage is TRBJ2-5; TRBD2 matches 11 bases. V trimming: 5 bases; J trimming: 0 bases; junction bases outside the gene matches: 14. The CDR3 length is 18 residues. Germline CDR1 and CDR2: DFQATT and SNEGSKA (reference sequence). The chain's CDR3 is CSAQIGLAGGWYQETQYF. The CDR3 DNA reads as TGCAGTGCTCAGATAGGGCTAGCGGGGGGCTGGTACCAAGAGACCCAGTACTTC.

The rearrangement uses TRBV20-1 and TRBJ1-1; TRBD1 might be the D (5 bases). This CDR3 has 14 amino acids. V dropped 6 bases and J dropped 5 bases, with 19 bases sitting between them. The germline gives CDR1 DFQATT, CDR2 SNEGSKA (reference sequence). CDR3 residues: CSADEVWGRTEAFF. The CDR3, as DNA: TGCAGTGCGGATGAGGTGTGGGGGAGAACTGAAGCTTTCTTT.

The chain is built from TRBV19 and TRBJ1-2, with D tentatively TRBD1 (6 bases). Germline V lookup: CDR1 LNHDA, CDR2 SQIVND (reference sequence). This CDR3 contains 14 residues. The germline V and J ends were trimmed by 6 bases and 3 bases, with 14 bases remaining between them. CDR3 residues: CASRALDSYYGYTF. As DNA, the CDR3 is TGTGCCAGTAGGGCCCTGGACAGTTACTATGGCTACACCTTC.

The CDR3: CASWGNEQYF. The CDR3 region has the DNA TGTGCCAGCTGGGGGAACGAGCAGTACTTC. The chain uses TRBV6-2 or TRBV6-3 and TRBJ2-7; D could derive from TRBD1 or TRBD2 (5 bases each). V lost 8 bases to trimming and J lost 5 bases, with 7 bases between them. The CDR3 loop spans 10 amino acids. CDR1 and CDR2 from the germline V gene are MNHEY and SVGEGT.

J is TRBJ2-5 and V is TRBV7-2; the match to TRBD2 covers 12 bases. This CDR3 is 17 amino acids long. With V trimmed by 2 bases and J by 5 bases, 9 bases remained unmatched. Germline-derived CDR1 and CDR2 are SGHTA and FQGNSA. CDR3 region: CASSLSASGGGRETQYF. The CDR3, as DNA: TGTGCCAGCAGCTTATCAGCTAGCGGGGGGGGTCGGGAGACCCAGTACTTC.